This TCR beta chain was documented in a study of T-cell memory formation after mild COVID-19. TCRdb analysed the 5' RACE reads with MiXCR anew, one entry per CDR3 protein. The sample yields 470,000 or so distinct CDR3 sequences, 18% seen once. Sequencing used PBMCs or a T cell subset sorted from them (not recorded which). The TCR originated in an adult woman who had mild COVID-19 (a few samples of this study predate the infection). Cell type and time point are not known.

The CDR3 nucleotides are TGTGCCAGCAGTTACTCGCATCCTCTCGAGCGGGAGTACAATGAGCAGTTCTTC. It translates to CASSYSHPLEREYNEQFF. This chain joins TRBV6-5 and TRBJ2-1, with 8 bases lining up with TRBD2. The germline gives CDR1 MNHEY, CDR2 SVGAGI. Trimming at V came to 0 bases and at J to 4 bases, leaving 11 bases not matched to a gene. The CDR3 runs 18 residues.